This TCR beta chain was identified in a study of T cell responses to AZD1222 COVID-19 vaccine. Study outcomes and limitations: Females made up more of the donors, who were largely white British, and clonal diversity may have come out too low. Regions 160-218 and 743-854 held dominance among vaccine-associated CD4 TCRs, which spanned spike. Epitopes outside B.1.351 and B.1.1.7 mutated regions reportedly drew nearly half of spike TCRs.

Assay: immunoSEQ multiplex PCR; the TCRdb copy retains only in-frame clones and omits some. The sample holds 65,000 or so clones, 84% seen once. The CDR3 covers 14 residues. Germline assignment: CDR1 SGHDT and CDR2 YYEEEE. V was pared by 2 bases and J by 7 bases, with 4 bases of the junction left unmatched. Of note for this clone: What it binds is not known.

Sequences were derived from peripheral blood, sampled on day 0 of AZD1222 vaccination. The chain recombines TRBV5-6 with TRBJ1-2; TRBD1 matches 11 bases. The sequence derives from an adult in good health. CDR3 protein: CASSFDGTGGGYTF. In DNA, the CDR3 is TGTGCCAGCAGCTTCGATGGGACAGGGGGTGGCTACACCTTC.